The following is a T cell receptor beta chain sequence with its context. Germline lookup yields CDR1 LNHDA and CDR2 SQIVND (reference sequence). Between the trimmed V and J ends, which lost 1 base and 0 bases, there was a span of 4 bases. The CDR3 runs 14 residues. Per the original data handling: Reference gene primer amplification in the assay estimated nucleated cell counts. Produced via immunoSEQ multiplex PCR; TCRdb's table is partial and in-frame only. D and trimming come from the DNA, and the V and J calls and clone size come from that table. The repertoire includes 350,000 to 450,000 clones, less than 90% of them detected once, and 7.1% sits in the top ten. This entry is derived from a study of blood T cell repertoires in COVID-19. Study as a whole: Nucleic acid was either cDNA or gDNA, and it came from T cells, B-cell-depleted T cells, or PBMCs.

This sequence was found in a woman in her sixties with COVID-19, enrolled during active disease. The sample comprised peripheral blood. The V and J genes are TRBV19 and TRBJ1-3, with no clear D. The CDR3 spells CASSIGASGNTIYF. As DNA, the CDR3 is TGTGCCAGTAGTATAGGGGCCTCTGGAAACACCATATATTTT. The full variable domain, rest sourced from reference TRBV19 and TRBJ1-3, is DGGITQSPKYLFRKEGQNVTLSCEQNLNHDAMYWYRQDPGQGLRLIYYSQIVNDFQKGDIAEGYSVSREKKESFPLTVTSAQKNPTAFYLCASSIGASGNTIYFGEGSWLTVV.